The next 23 T cell receptor beta chains were all read from a single sample in a study of regulatory T cells in long-lasting Graves disease. With iRepertoire HTBI primers and Arm-PCR of CDR3 regions, TCR beta libraries were built. TCRdb recomputed calls from the multiplex PCR reads with MiXCR, one row per CDR3 protein. Here the sample spans 380,000 or so distinct CDR3 sequences, 15% to 20% being singletons. Specified time point: newly diagnosed GD, antithyroid drugs for less than 3 months. The TCR library was prepared using RNA isolated from PBMCs. This sample was also put to use in a study of T cells in Graves' hyperthyroidism and ophthalmopathy.

The specimen was peripheral blood mononuclear cells (PBMCs), collected at new diagnosis, from a patient treated with antithyroid drugs. The receptors stem from a woman younger than 35 with Graves disease.

This clonotype was observed a few times. The rearrangement joins TRBV6-2 or TRBV6-3 to TRBJ2-1, with D possibly called TRBD1 or TRBD2 (5 bases each). Germline CDR1 reads MNHEY; CDR2 reads SVGEGT. The CDR3 has 17 residues. V lost 5 bases and J lost 3, with 20 bases in between. CDR3 nucleotide sequence: TGTGCCAGCAGTGAAGAGGGGTTTCCCCTCCTCTACAATGAGCAGTTCTTC. This translates into CASSEEGFPLLYNEQFF.

The gene calls are TRBV15 and TRBJ2-7; 8 bases line up with TRBD1. With 9 bases clipped from V and 4 bases from J, the junction kept 11 bases outside the gene matches. Germline loops: CDR1 LNHNV, CDR2 YYDKDF (reference sequence). The CDR3 totals 14 residues. The CDR3: CATNAGGLNYEQYF. CDR3 DNA sequence: TGTGCCACTAACGCAGGGGGCCTTAATTACGAGCAGTACTTC.

This clonotype has at least ten counts. The chain recombines TRBV12-3 or TRBV12-4 with TRBJ2-7; D ambiguous. Trimming removed 3 bases at V and 3 bases at J, with 15 bases between. The length of the CDR3 is 15 residues. For the CDR3, the DNA is TGTGCCAGCAGTTTTAATTTTGACGTTAGCTACGAGCAGTACTTC. Translation: CASSFNFDVSYEQYF.

This clonotype was counted at least ten times. V gene TRBV18 combines with J gene TRBJ2-7; D may be TRBD1 (5 bases). The CDR3 loop spans 14 amino acids. Germline assignment: CDR1 KGHSH and CDR2 LQKENI. Trimming took 0 bases from V and 2 from J, leaving 8 bases between them. For the CDR3, the DNA is TGTGCCAGCTCACCACCAGACAGTACCTACGAGCAGTACTTC. Its protein is CASSPPDSTYEQYF.

The sample holds many counts of this clonotype. CDR3 nucleotide sequence: TGTGCCAGCAGTCCGACAGGGACTAGCGGGAGGAATCCTCTCTCCTACAATGAGCAGTTCTTC. It encodes CASSPTGTSGRNPLSYNEQFF. The rearrangement links TRBV6-1 to TRBJ2-1; 15 bases match TRBD2. Germline assignment: CDR1 MNHNS and CDR2 SASEGT. The CDR3 consists of 21 residues. Trimming cost V 5 bases and J 0 bases; bases outside gene matches: 14.

The V call is TRBV2, the J call TRBJ1-1; 11 bases are a match to TRBD1. This CDR3 has 18 amino acids. J gave up 0 bases and V 5 bases, and 11 bases lay outside the gene matches. CDR1 and CDR2 from the germline V gene are SNHLY and FYNNEI. This chain's CDR3 is CASSLSGTGGGMNTEAFF. For the CDR3, the DNA is TGTGCCAGCAGTTTGTCCGGGACAGGGGGGGGGATGAACACTGAAGCTTTCTTT.

This clonotype was counted between two and nine times. Here the CDR3 reads CASRIEGSSYNEQFF. The CDR3 region has the DNA TGTGCCAGCAGAATCGAGGGGAGCTCCTACAATGAGCAGTTCTTC. This chain connects TRBV12-3 or TRBV12-4 to TRBJ2-1; D possibly uses TRBD1 or TRBD2 (5 bases each). CDR3 length: 15 residues. V was cut by 6 bases and J by 0 bases, with 12 bases left in between.

V gene TRBV2 combines with J gene TRBJ1-2; TRBD1 agrees at 7 bases. The V gene end was trimmed by 6 bases and the J gene end by 6 bases; junction bases not matched to a gene: 1. CDR1 and CDR2 from the germline V gene are SNHLY and FYNNEI. This CDR3 is built from 11 residues. CDR3 nucleotide sequence: TGTGCCAGCAGGGACAGGAATGGCTACACCTTC. Its translation is CASRDRNGYTF.

There are a few counts of this clonotype. Being one base from a much bigger clone, this may be a read error. The chain has TRBV28 and TRBJ2-3; 7 nucleotides match TRBD1. Germline-derived CDR1 and CDR2 are MDHEN and SYDVKM. The CDR3 runs 16 residues. In DNA, the CDR3 is TGTGCCGGCAGCTACCAGGGGGTCACCCCCACAGATACGCAGTATTTT. The encoded protein is CAGSYQGVTPTDTQYF.

This clonotype was seen at least ten times. This chain links TRBV7-3 with TRBJ2-3; 10 positions match TRBD2. V dropped 5 bases and J dropped 4; count of bases not matched to a gene: 9. Looked up from germline, CDR1 is SGHTA and CDR2 is FQGTGA. The CDR3 loop spans 16 amino acids. Here the CDR3 DNA reads TGTGCCAGCAGCCCTACAAAGCGGGGGGGAGCAGATACGCAGTATTTT. Protein product: CASSPTKRGGADTQYF.

This clonotype has a count of ten or more. The chain joins TRBV6-2 or TRBV6-3 to TRBJ2-5; 9 bases map to TRBD2. The CDR3 sequence is 15 residues long. Germline V lookup: CDR1 MNHEY, CDR2 SVGEGT. The V and J ends lost 6 bases and 4 bases, in that order; junction bases with no gene match: 9. In DNA, the CDR3 is TGTGCCAGCAGGCGAGCGGGGGGCCGGGTAGAGACCCAGTACTTC. Translating it yields CASRRAGGRVETQYF.

This clonotype has ten or more counts. The chain recombines TRBV5-1 with TRBJ2-7, with 7 bases matching TRBD1. The junction had 4 bases not matched to a gene; V was cut back by 4 bases and J by 3 bases. The CDR3 is 13 amino acids. The germline gives CDR1 SGHRS, CDR2 YFSETQ. CDR3 nucleotide sequence: TGCGCCAGCAGCCATGGACAGGACTACGAGCAGTACTTC. Protein product: CASSHGQDYEQYF.

There are many counts of this clonotype. This chain links TRBV5-6 with TRBJ2-3; D is undetermined. This CDR3 has 14 residues. The V end was cut by 3 bases, the J end by 3 bases, with 11 bases between. CDR1 and CDR2 (germline): SGHDT, YYEEEE. The CDR3 coding sequence is TGTGCCAGCAGCTCGAGATCTATTACAGATACGCAGTATTTT. It encodes CASSSRSITDTQYF.

This clonotype has ten or more counts. The chain uses TRBV10-1 and TRBJ2-3, with 11 positions matching TRBD2. CDR1 WNHNN and CDR2 SYGVQD come from the germline V gene (reference sequence). Trimming took 0 bases from V and 3 from J; bases not matched to a gene: 2. CDR3 length: 16 residues. CDR3 loop: CASSESVAGGTDTQYF. CDR3 nucleotides: TGCGCCAGCAGTGAGTCCGTAGCGGGAGGGACAGATACGCAGTATTTT.

This clonotype was seen a few times. This chain joins TRBV20-1 and TRBJ2-5; 8 bases fit TRBD2. The germline V gene encodes CDR1 DFQATT and CDR2 SNEGSKA (reference sequence). V lost 6 bases, J lost 2 bases, and 14 bases stayed unmatched. This CDR3 spans 16 amino acids. CDR3 DNA sequence: TGCAGTGCGGAGGCAAGAGCGGGAGTTTTGCAAGAGACCCAGTACTTC. Residues: CSAEARAGVLQETQYF.

This clonotype was counted at least ten times. The gene calls are TRBV20-1 and TRBJ2-7; 12 bases map to TRBD2. Germline CDR1 and CDR2: DFQATT and SNEGSKA (reference sequence). This CDR3 region has 16 residues. J lost 5 bases, V lost 6 bases, and 14 bases had no gene match. The CDR3 DNA is TGCAGTGCGGCCCGGCGCCTAGCGGGGGGGCCCCACGAGCAGTACTTC. Protein product: CSAARRLAGGPHEQYF.

This clonotype was observed a handful of times. The DNA of the CDR3 is TGTGCCAGCAGTAAGGACAACGTGAGCACAGATACGCAGTATTTT. Residues: CASSKDNVSTDTQYF. This chain connects TRBV6-1 to TRBJ2-3, with D possibly TRBD1 on 5 matching bases. Trimming removed 5 bases from V and 0 bases from J, with 12 bases in between. The CDR3 has 15 residues. Germline loops: CDR1 MNHNS, CDR2 SASEGT.

This clonotype came up a few times. The rearrangement uses TRBV20-1 and TRBJ2-7, with TRBD2 matching 7 bases. The CDR3 sequence is 13 residues long. J was trimmed by 2 bases and V by 6 bases; bases with no gene match: 7. The germline V gene has CDR1 DFQATT and CDR2 SNEGSKA (reference sequence). This CDR3 is CSASGGTTYEQYF. CDR3 DNA: TGCAGTGCCTCGGGGGGTACGACCTACGAGCAGTACTTC.

This clonotype was seen a few times. The V and J genes are TRBV20-1 and TRBJ2-2; 7 nucleotides line up with TRBD2. V shed 6 bases, J shed 4 bases, and the junction held 11 bases outside the gene matches. The CDR3 sequence is 15 residues long. CDR1 DFQATT and CDR2 SNEGSKA come from the germline V gene (reference sequence). The CDR3 sequence: CSAVQPGGSTGELFF. DNA for the CDR3: TGCAGTGCCGTACAGCCCGGGGGGAGCACCGGGGAGCTGTTTTTT.

This clonotype was detected many times. The V and J genes are TRBV2 and TRBJ1-2, with D tentatively TRBD1 (5 bases). The V and J ends lost 5 bases and 4 bases respectively, with 14 bases between them. This CDR3 contains 14 residues. Germline CDR1 reads SNHLY; CDR2 reads FYNNEI. The CDR3 DNA reads TGTGCCAGCAGTCCCACCGGGACTGGCTATGGCTACACCTTC. Translation gives CASSPTGTGYGYTF.

The chain joins TRBV30 to TRBJ1-2, with D perhaps TRBD1 (6 bases). V was trimmed by 4 bases and J by 6 bases, leaving 18 bases between them. Germline values: CDR1 GTSNPN, CDR2 SVGIG (reference sequence). This CDR3 comprises 14 residues. This CDR3 reads CAWTPLGGGHGYTF. The DNA of the CDR3 is TGTGCCTGGACCCCCCTGGGCGGGGGCCATGGCTACACCTTC.

This sequence joins TRBV9 and TRBJ1-2, with TRBD1 matching over 8 bases. The CDR3 extends over 12 amino acids. Germline CDR1 reads SGDLS; CDR2 reads YYNGEE. Trimming removed 4 bases from V and 10 bases from J; junction bases left unmatched: 6. For the CDR3, the DNA is TGTGCCAGCAGCTTAGGACAGGGAGCCTACACCTTC. Residues: CASSLGQGAYTF.

This clonotype was counted ten times or more. The CDR3 nucleotides are TGCAGTGCTCCCTCCCCATGGGGCACCGGGGAGCTGTTTTTT. Encoded protein: CSAPSPWGTGELFF. This rearrangement joins TRBV20-1 to TRBJ2-2; D not certain. There are 14 residues in the CDR3. The V gene's germline CDR1 is DFQATT and CDR2 SNEGSKA (reference sequence). Trimming took 5 bases from V and 4 from J, leaving 14 bases between them.